The 26 T cell receptor beta chains below were found in one sample sequenced in a study of blood T cells in healthy people across ages. The use of a sample-barcoded 5' primer and a J-beta primer mix characterized a second PCR of roughly 7 to 11 cycles. TCRdb called the 5' RACE reads again in MiXCR, with one record for every CDR3 protein. The sample has around 970,000 distinct CDR3 sequences; roughly 51% are singletons. Specimen: blood. The receptors originated from a woman aged 55-70 years in good health.

Worth noting for this clonotype: At one of its ends the junction is not consistent with the germline gene, which may arise from a read error. CDR3 residues: CASTQSGELFF. In DNA form, the CDR3 reads TGTGCCAGCACCCAGTCCGGAGAGCTGTTTTTT. The rearrangement joins TRBV2 to TRBJ2-2; D gene ambiguous. The germline gives CDR1 SNHLY, CDR2 FYNNEI. This CDR3 is built from 11 residues.

There are many counts of this clonotype. The genes are TRBV7-2 and TRBJ1-1; D remains unclear. Germline V gene data show CDR1 as SGHTA and CDR2 as FQGNSA. Trimming left V 3 bases short and J 4 bases short, with 12 bases between. There are 14 residues in the CDR3. Here the CDR3 DNA reads TGTGCCAGCAGCTTTAGTGTGGGTTCCACTGAAGCTTTCTTT. Protein product: CASSFSVGSTEAFF.

This clonotype was seen repeatedly, ten times or more. This chain's CDR3 is CASSLAVTSTDTQYF. The DNA of the CDR3 is TGTGCCAGCAGCTTAGCGGTCACTAGCACAGATACGCAGTATTTT. V is TRBV7-9 and J is TRBJ2-3; unclear D gene. This CDR3 has 15 residues. Germline-derived CDR1 and CDR2 are SEHNR and FQNEAQ (reference sequence). V was pared by 0 bases and J by 0 bases, with 7 bases between. Based on the CDR3 plus reference TRBV7-9 and TRBJ2-3, the full variable domain is DTGVSQNPRHKITKRGQNVTFRCDPISEHNRLYWYRQTLGQGPEFLTYFQNEAQLEKSRLLSDRFSAERPKGSFSTLEIQRTEQGDSAMYLCASSLAVTSTDTQYFGPGTRLTVL.

This clonotype was found a few times. CDR3 coding DNA: TGTGCCAGCAGCCAAGATATCCTAGCGGGAGATTGGGAGACCCAGTACTTC. Residues: CASSQDILAGDWETQYF. The chain is built from TRBV3-1 and TRBJ2-5; 10 bases fit TRBD2. The CDR3 loop spans 17 amino acids. The V segment lost 0 bases and the J segment 5 bases; nucleotides outside the gene matches: 9. CDR1 and CDR2 from the germline V gene are LGHDT and YNNKEL (reference sequence).

DNA of the CDR3: TGTGCCAGCAGCTCCCGGGACTTCTCCTACAATGAGCAGTTCTTC. Protein: CASSSRDFSYNEQFF. J is TRBJ2-1 and V is TRBV11-2; D might be TRBD2 (6 bases). The CDR3 has 15 amino acids. Deletions cut 4 bases from V and 0 bases from J, with 10 bases between. The germline V gene encodes CDR1 SGHAT and CDR2 FQNNGV.

The chain has TRBV7-2 and TRBJ2-3; D is unresolved. V was trimmed by 4 bases and J by 6 bases, leaving 23 bases between them. Germline assignment: CDR1 SGHTA and CDR2 FQGNSA. The length of the CDR3 is 17 residues. CDR3 in DNA: TGTGCCAGCAGCTCGCCCCAGTTCGGTGTTGAAGGGGATACGCAGTATTTT. Translation gives CASSSPQFGVEGDTQYF.

V usage is TRBV20-1 and J usage is TRBJ1-4; D possibly corresponds to TRBD1 (6 bases). The CDR3 is 13 amino acids. CDR1 is DFQATT and CDR2 is SNEGSKA in the germline V gene (reference sequence). V was clipped by 4 bases and J by 10 bases, with 16 bases between them. In nucleotides, the CDR3 is TGCAGTGCTATCGAGGGGGGGGTTGGAAAACTGTTTTTT. Protein: CSAIEGGVGKLFF.

The chain carries TRBV9 and TRBJ2-7; D possibly corresponds to TRBD1 (5 bases). The CDR3 runs to 16 residues. Deletions cut 4 bases from V and 0 bases from J, with 17 bases between. Germline V lookup: CDR1 SGDLS, CDR2 YYNGEE. CDR3 residues: CASSPFSGQGSYEQYF. The DNA of the CDR3 is TGTGCCAGCAGCCCATTCTCCGGACAAGGCTCCTACGAGCAGTACTTC. The variable domain in full, with the rest retrieved from reference TRBV9 and TRBJ2-7, is DSGVTQTPKHLITATGQRVTLRCSPRSGDLSVYWYQQSLDQGLQFLIQYYNGEERAKGNILERFSAQQFPDLHSELNLSSLELGDSALYFCASSPFSGQGSYEQYFGPGTRLTVT.

V and J are TRBV12-3 or TRBV12-4 and TRBJ2-1; 13 bases fit TRBD2. This CDR3 spans 16 amino acids. V was pared by 5 bases and J by 6 bases, with 7 bases of the junction left unmatched. In nucleotides, the CDR3 is TGTGCCAGCAGTCCGGGGACTAGCGGGACCTTCAATGAGCAGTTCTTC. This gives the protein CASSPGTSGTFNEQFF.

The rearrangement joins TRBV11-3 to TRBJ2-2; D gene uncertain. This CDR3 spans 15 amino acids. Germline V gene sequence: CDR1 SGHNT, CDR2 YENEEA. Between the trimmed V and J ends, which lost 5 bases and 0 bases, there was a span of 10 bases. The CDR3 nucleotides are TGTGCCAGCAGCCTGCTAGGGACGAACACCGGGGAGCTGTTTTTT. Translating it yields CASSLLGTNTGELFF.

The chain carries TRBV4-1 and TRBJ2-3, with 8 bases matching TRBD1. This CDR3 spans 22 amino acids. The trim removed 4 bases at V and 3 bases at J, leaving 27 bases unmatched. Germline V CDR1 and CDR2: MGHRA, YSYEKL. The CDR3 region is CASSLLDAVEGWGTGGTDTQYF. CDR3 DNA sequence: TGCGCCAGCAGCCTTTTAGATGCCGTGGAGGGTTGGGGGACAGGAGGTACAGATACGCAGTATTTT.

The genes are TRBV20-1 and TRBJ2-4; D not certain. Judging by the DNA end, TRBJ2-7 fits better; the J call may be wrong. The V gene's germline CDR1 is DFQATT and CDR2 SNEGSKA (reference sequence). This CDR3 contains 13 residues. The CDR3 nucleotides read TGCAGTGCTCGTAAACGAGGAGTCTACGAGCAGTACTTC. Residues: CSARKRGVYEQYF.

V usage is TRBV7-2 and J usage is TRBJ1-4; D ambiguous. This CDR3 is built from 17 residues. V was trimmed by 1 base and J by 3 bases, leaving 15 bases between them. Germline CDR1 is SGHTA and CDR2 is FQGNSA. The CDR3 reads CASSLVQKAGPNEKLFF. The CDR3 DNA follows: TGTGCCAGCAGCTTAGTACAGAAGGCTGGGCCTAATGAAAAACTGTTTTTT.

This chain uses TRBV20-1 with TRBJ2-1; the D gene could be TRBD1 or TRBD2 (5 bases each). V lost 5 bases and J lost 8, with 25 bases in between. Germline CDR1 and CDR2: DFQATT and SNEGSKA (reference sequence). There are 16 residues in the CDR3. The CDR3 DNA follows: TGCAGTGCTCCCGGGACCCATGGTGGAAAGATCTATGAGCAGTTCTTC. Translated: CSAPGTHGGKIYEQFF.

This clonotype was detected a few times. The rearrangement uses TRBV9 and TRBJ2-5; TRBD2 matches 11 bases. Germline V gene lookup returns CDR1 SGDLS and CDR2 YYNGEE. The V and J ends lost 5 bases and 2 bases, in that order; junction bases with no gene match: 5. The CDR3 is 15 amino acids. CDR3 bases: TGTGCCAGCAGTACGGGACTAGCGGTACAAGAGACCCAGTACTTC. Translating gives CASSTGLAVQETQYF.

This rearrangement joins TRBV7-9 to TRBJ2-7, with 7 bases that match TRBD1. This CDR3 region has 16 residues. Germline assignment: CDR1 SEHNR and CDR2 FQNEAQ (reference sequence). The V and J ends lost 2 bases and 0 bases, in that order; junction bases with no gene match: 7. The CDR3 protein is CASSLKSWDSSYEQYF. The CDR3 DNA sequence: TGTGCCAGCAGCTTAAAGTCGTGGGACAGCTCCTACGAGCAGTACTTC.

Only one count was recorded for this clonotype. J is TRBJ2-5 and V is TRBV5-1, with D possibly matching TRBD1 (5 bases). V lost 4 bases to trimming and J lost 2 bases, with 15 bases between them. CDR1 is SGHRS and CDR2 is YFSETQ in the germline V gene. The CDR3 totals 15 residues. The CDR3, as DNA: TGCGCCAGCAGCCTTCGGACAACCCGACAAGAGACCCAGTACTTC. This encodes CASSLRTTRQETQYF.

This clonotype was seen only a few times. This chain connects TRBV29-1 to TRBJ2-3; unclear D gene. The CDR3 contains 14 residues. Germline values: CDR1 SQVTM, CDR2 ANQGSEA. V shed 6 bases and J shed 0 bases, with 13 bases lying between them. In DNA form, the CDR3 reads TGCAGCGTGTGGTGGCCGCCGAGCACAGATACGCAGTATTTT. This sequence encodes CSVWWPPSTDTQYF.

The chain couples TRBV6-5 to TRBJ2-1; TRBD1 is a possible D gene (5 bases). Germline CDR1 reads MNHEY; CDR2 reads SVGAGI. Trimming left V 0 bases short and J 7 bases short, with 13 bases between. The CDR3 contains 15 residues. The CDR3 region is CASSYSNARVNEQFF. The CDR3 bases are TGTGCCAGCAGTTACTCGAACGCCAGGGTGAATGAGCAGTTCTTC.

The chain couples TRBV20-1 to TRBJ2-1; 8 nucleotides agree with TRBD2. CDR1 is DFQATT, CDR2 SNEGSKA, per germline (reference sequence). This CDR3 has 15 amino acids. J lost 2 bases, V lost 1 base, and 4 bases had no gene match. The CDR3 DNA reads TGCAGTGCTAGAGTAGCGGGAATACCCTACAATGAGCAGTTCTTC. Protein sequence: CSARVAGIPYNEQFF.

This sequence joins TRBV20-1 and TRBJ2-7; D gene unclear. This CDR3 is 14 amino acids long. CDR1 and CDR2 (germline): DFQATT, SNEGSKA (reference sequence). Trimming removed 3 bases from V and 7 bases from J, with 19 bases in between. The chain's CDR3 is CSASMIPTSNEQYF. CDR3 nucleotides: TGCAGTGCTAGTATGATACCAACCTCCAATGAGCAGTACTTC.

This clonotype has more than one count but fewer than ten. The gene calls are TRBV27 and TRBJ2-7; no reliable D call. The CDR3 totals 14 residues. In germline, CDR1 is MNHEY, CDR2 SMNVEV (reference sequence). Deletions cut 7 bases from V and 4 bases from J, with 17 bases between. This chain's CDR3 is CASKGVDTTYEQYF. As DNA, the CDR3 is TGTGCCAGCAAAGGTGTCGACACTACGTACGAGCAGTACTTC.

The chain links TRBV5-1 to TRBJ2-1; TRBD2 matches at 9 bases. The junction had 4 bases not matched to a gene; V was cut back by 0 bases and J by 9 bases. CDR1 and CDR2 (germline): SGHRS, YFSETQ. This CDR3 is built from 14 residues. This CDR3 is CASSLELAGAEQFF. CDR3 nucleotides: TGCGCCAGCAGCTTGGAACTAGCGGGTGCTGAGCAGTTCTTC.

This clonotype was seen a handful of times. The chain recombines TRBV27 with TRBJ1-1; D gene unclear. Germline CDR1 reads MNHEY; CDR2 reads SMNVEV (reference sequence). The CDR3 contains 13 residues. Trimming left V 5 bases short and J 1 base short, with 8 bases between. CDR3 sequence: CASSRRGNTEAFF. The DNA for the CDR3 is TGTGCCAGCAGTCGGCGGGGGAACACTGAAGCTTTCTTT.

This clonotype turned up a few times. This rearrangement joins TRBV7-9 to TRBJ2-5, with D possibly TRBD1 on 6 matching bases. Trimming stripped 4 bases from V and 1 base from J, with 13 bases between. There are 15 residues in the CDR3. The germline gives CDR1 SEHNR, CDR2 FQNEAQ (reference sequence). The DNA for the CDR3 is TGTGCCAGCAGCTCGTCCGGGACACTCCAAGAGACCCAGTACTTC. It is translated as CASSSSGTLQETQYF.

This clonotype was recorded a few times. The V gene is TRBV3-1, the J gene TRBJ2-1, with D possibly matching TRBD2 (5 bases). The ends were cut back, 1 base at V and 6 bases at J, with 10 bases in the middle. The CDR3 length is 14 residues. Germline CDR1 and CDR2: LGHDT and YNNKEL (reference sequence). DNA for the CDR3: TGTGCCAGCAGCCAAGCCGGGATGGGCAATGAGCAGTTCTTC. Protein: CASSQAGMGNEQFF.